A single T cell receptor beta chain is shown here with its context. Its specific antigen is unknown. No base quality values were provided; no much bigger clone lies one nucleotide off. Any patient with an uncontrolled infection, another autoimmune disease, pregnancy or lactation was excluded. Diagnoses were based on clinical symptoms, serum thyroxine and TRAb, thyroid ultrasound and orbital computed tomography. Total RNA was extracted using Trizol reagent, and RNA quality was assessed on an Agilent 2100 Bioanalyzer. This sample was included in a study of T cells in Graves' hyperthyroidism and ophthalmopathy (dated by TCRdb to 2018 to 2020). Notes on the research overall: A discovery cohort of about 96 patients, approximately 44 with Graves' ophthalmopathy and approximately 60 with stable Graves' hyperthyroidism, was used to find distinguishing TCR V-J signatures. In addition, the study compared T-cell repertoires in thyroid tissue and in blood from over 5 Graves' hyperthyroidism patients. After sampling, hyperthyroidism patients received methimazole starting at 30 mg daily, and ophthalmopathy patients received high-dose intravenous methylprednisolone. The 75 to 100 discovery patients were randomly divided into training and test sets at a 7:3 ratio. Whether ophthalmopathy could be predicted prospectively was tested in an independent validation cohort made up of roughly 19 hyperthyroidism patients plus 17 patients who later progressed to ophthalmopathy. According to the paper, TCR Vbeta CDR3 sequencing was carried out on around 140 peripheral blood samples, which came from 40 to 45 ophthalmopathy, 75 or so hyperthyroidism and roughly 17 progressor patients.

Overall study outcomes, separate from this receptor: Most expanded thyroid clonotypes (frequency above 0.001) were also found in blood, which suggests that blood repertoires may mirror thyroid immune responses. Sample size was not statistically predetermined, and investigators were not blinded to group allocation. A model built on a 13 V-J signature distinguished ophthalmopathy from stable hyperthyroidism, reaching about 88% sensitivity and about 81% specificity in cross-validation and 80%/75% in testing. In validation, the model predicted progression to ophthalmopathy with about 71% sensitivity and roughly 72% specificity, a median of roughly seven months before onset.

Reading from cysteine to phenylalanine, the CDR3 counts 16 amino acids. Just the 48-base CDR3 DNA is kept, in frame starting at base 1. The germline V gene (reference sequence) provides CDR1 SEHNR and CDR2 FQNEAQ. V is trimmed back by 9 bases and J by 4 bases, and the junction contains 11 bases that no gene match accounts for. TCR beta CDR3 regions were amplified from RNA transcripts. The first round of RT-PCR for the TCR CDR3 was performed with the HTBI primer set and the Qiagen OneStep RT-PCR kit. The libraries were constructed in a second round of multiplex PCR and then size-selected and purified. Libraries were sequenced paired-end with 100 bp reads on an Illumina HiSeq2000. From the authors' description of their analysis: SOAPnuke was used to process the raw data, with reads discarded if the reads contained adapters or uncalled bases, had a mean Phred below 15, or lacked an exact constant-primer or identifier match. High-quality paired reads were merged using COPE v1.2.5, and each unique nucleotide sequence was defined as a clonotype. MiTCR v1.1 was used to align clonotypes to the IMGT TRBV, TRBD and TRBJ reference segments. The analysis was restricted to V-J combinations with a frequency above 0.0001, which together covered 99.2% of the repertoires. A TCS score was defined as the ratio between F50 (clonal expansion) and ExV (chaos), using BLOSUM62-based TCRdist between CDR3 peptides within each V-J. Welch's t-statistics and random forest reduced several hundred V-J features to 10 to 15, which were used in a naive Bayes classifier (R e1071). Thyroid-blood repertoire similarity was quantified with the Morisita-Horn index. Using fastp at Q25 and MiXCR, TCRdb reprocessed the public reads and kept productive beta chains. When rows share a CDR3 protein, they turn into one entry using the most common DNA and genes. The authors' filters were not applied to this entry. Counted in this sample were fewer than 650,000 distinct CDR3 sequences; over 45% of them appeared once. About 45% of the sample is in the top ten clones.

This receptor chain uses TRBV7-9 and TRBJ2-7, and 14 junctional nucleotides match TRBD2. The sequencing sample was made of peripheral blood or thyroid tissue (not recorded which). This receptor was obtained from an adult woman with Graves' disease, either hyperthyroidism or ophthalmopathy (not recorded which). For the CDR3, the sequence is CARGPGLAGGGYEQYF. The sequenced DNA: TGTGCCAGGGGCCCCGGACTAGCGGGAGGAGGTTACGAGCAGTACTTC.